The present T cell receptor (beta chain) was sequenced within a study of regulatory T cells in long-lasting Graves disease. Findings and limits, study-wide: Examination was confined to peripheral blood, excluding thyroid tissue.

Trimming pared 1 base from V and 4 bases from J, leaving 10 bases between. The CDR3 is 14 amino acids. The germline V gene has CDR1 MGHRA and CDR2 YSYEKL. Remarks on this clonotype: What it binds is not known.

Construction of TCR beta libraries relied on iRepertoire HTBI primers and on Arm-PCR targeting CDR3 regions. TCRdb recomputed calls from the multiplex PCR reads with MiXCR, one row per CDR3 protein. Of 400,000 to 500,000 distinct CDR3 sequences listed, roughly 21% are singletons. The time point was: persistent/refractory GD, antithyroid drugs over 5 years with positive TRAb. The TCR library used RNA extracted from PBMCs. This TCR was recovered from a female donor with Graves disease. The material sequenced was peripheral blood mononuclear cells (PBMCs), taken when the disease was refractory, from a patient treated with antithyroid drugs. The rearrangement links TRBV4-1 to TRBJ1-2, with D possibly being TRBD1 (5 bases). The CDR3 sequence: CASSQVTGLYGYTF. The CDR3, as DNA: TGCGCCAGCAGCCAAGTTACAGGTCTCTATGGCTACACCTTC.